These 8 T cell receptor beta chains were all obtained from the same sample, sequenced in a study of radiation and T cells in renal cell carcinoma (dated by TCRdb to about 2020). The library was generated by the immunoSEQ multiplex PCR assay. Imported from immuneACCESS, the table was reduced by TCRdb to in-frame sequences with V and J called. These copies leave out some clones; in studies compared against another copy, an unresolved V gene accounts for under half, and the cause of the remainder is not known. In all, the sample holds approximately 170,000 clones, and 88% of those were seen once. The top ten constitute about 11% of the sample. Read against the paper, the sample's time point label means: blood 4 weeks post-SBRT, at nephrectomy. The treatment or condition label, as the study defines it: 15 Gy SBRT to primary tumor, nephrectomy 4 weeks later. The sample in question was blood, obtained from a patient whose treatment included radiotherapy and nephrectomy. Source of these receptors: a woman in her fifties or sixties with renal cell carcinoma.

The chain has TRBV4-1 and TRBJ1-3; the D gene is possibly TRBD1 (6 bases). V shed 4 bases and J shed 0 bases, with 10 bases lying between them. Germline V lookup: CDR1 MGHRA, CDR2 YSYEKL. CDR3 length equals 15 residues. CDR3 bases: TGCGCCAGCAGCCCCGGACAGTTCTCTGGAAACACCATATATTTT. Translation: CASSPGQFSGNTIYF.

The chain is built from TRBV6-1 and TRBJ2-2; the D is unclear. Per the germline V gene, CDR1 is MNHNS and CDR2 is SASEGT. The CDR3 has 15 amino acids. V shed 7 bases and J shed 6 bases, with 18 bases lying between them. This CDR3 is CASTGNTINAGELFF. The CDR3 region has the DNA TGTGCCAGCACTGGGAACACCATTAACGCCGGGGAGCTGTTTTTT.

The chain is built from TRBV2 and TRBJ2-2; tentative D call: TRBD2 (6 bases). The CDR3 is 12 amino acids. Trimming cost V 9 bases and J 8 bases, with 13 bases left between them. From germline, CDR1 is SNHLY and CDR2 FYNNEI. The CDR3 reads CASGTFSGELFF. The CDR3, as DNA: TGTGCCAGTGGGACTTTCTCGGGGGAGCTGTTTTTT.

CDR3 protein: CAWSLGTGNTIYF. CDR3 coding DNA: TGTGCCTGGAGTCTGGGGACTGGAAACACCATATATTTT. This rearrangement joins TRBV30 to TRBJ1-3; D is undetermined. CDR3 length: 13 amino acids. From germline, CDR1 is GTSNPN and CDR2 SVGIG (reference sequence). Trimming took off 2 bases at V and 2 bases at J, with 7 bases between the two ends. The full variable domain, in which reference TRBV30 and TRBJ1-3 provide the parts outside the CDR3, is SQTIHQWPATLVQPVGSPLSLECTVEGTSNPNLYWYRQAAGRGLQLLFYSVGIGQISSEVPQNLSASRPQDRQFILSSKKLLLSDSGFYLCAWSLGTGNTIYFGEGSWLTVV.

V is TRBV19 and J is TRBJ1-1; no clear D gene. V lost 5 bases and J 0 bases, leaving 7 bases between the germline ends. The germline V gene encodes CDR1 LNHDA and CDR2 SQIVND (reference sequence). This CDR3 is built from 13 residues. The CDR3 spells CASSYSVNTEAFF. In DNA, the CDR3 is TGTGCCAGTAGTTACAGCGTGAACACTGAAGCTTTCTTT.

V and J are TRBV6-5 and TRBJ2-7, with D maybe TRBD1 (5 bases). V lost 6 bases to trimming and J lost 1 base, with 13 bases between them. The CDR3 totals 14 residues. Germline assignment: CDR1 MNHEY and CDR2 SVGAGI. As DNA, the CDR3 is TGTGCCAGCAGACCCGTGACAGATTCCTACGAGCAGTACTTC. Protein sequence: CASRPVTDSYEQYF.

This chain uses TRBV5-1 with TRBJ2-7; perhaps TRBD1 as D (5 bases). The V gene's germline CDR1 is SGHRS and CDR2 YFSETQ. The length of the CDR3 is 14 residues. V was trimmed by 4 bases and J by 5 bases, leaving 16 bases between them. The DNA for the CDR3 is TGCGCCAGCAGCCAGCCCCAGGGCGACCACGAGCAGTACTTC. Translated: CASSQPQGDHEQYF.

The chain combines TRBV27 with TRBJ2-7; D is ambiguous. The germline CDR1 and CDR2 sequences are MNHEY and SMNVEV (reference sequence). This CDR3 spans 13 amino acids. V dropped 0 bases and J dropped 4 bases, with 7 bases sitting between them. The CDR3 reads CASSLSLSYEQYF. The CDR3 DNA sequence: TGTGCCAGCAGTTTATCGTTGAGTTACGAGCAGTACTTC.